This T cell receptor beta chain was identified during a study of blood T cells in healthy people across ages. Study findings and constraints: Strong correlation linked observed beta diversity and percent naive T cells.

Then a second PCR, running about 7 to 11 cycles, was carried out with a sample-barcoded 5' primer and a J-beta primer mix. The authors tagged each cDNA molecule using a template-switch adaptor with 12 random nucleotides. From the 5' RACE reads, TCRdb called clonotypes with MiXCR, one entry per CDR3 protein. This sample has approximately 800,000 distinct CDR3 sequences, with under 80% found just once. CDR1 is SEHNR, CDR2 FQNEAQ, per germline (reference sequence). CDR3 length: 17 amino acids. V was cut by 4 bases and J by 0 bases, with 16 bases left in between. Healthy Russian Caucasian donors spanned ages about 6 to 100 years. Total RNA extracted from each sample amounted to at least 5 micrograms. Concerning this clonotype itself: The antigen is undetermined.

This chain links TRBV7-9 with TRBJ2-4; weak D call: TRBD1 (5 bases). This TCR was recovered from a man aged 25 to 40 in good health. Sequencing was performed on blood. CDR3 DNA: TGTGCCAGCAGCTCCACAGTTCCAGGGCTAGCCAAAAACATTCAGTACTTC. It encodes CASSSTVPGLAKNIQYF.